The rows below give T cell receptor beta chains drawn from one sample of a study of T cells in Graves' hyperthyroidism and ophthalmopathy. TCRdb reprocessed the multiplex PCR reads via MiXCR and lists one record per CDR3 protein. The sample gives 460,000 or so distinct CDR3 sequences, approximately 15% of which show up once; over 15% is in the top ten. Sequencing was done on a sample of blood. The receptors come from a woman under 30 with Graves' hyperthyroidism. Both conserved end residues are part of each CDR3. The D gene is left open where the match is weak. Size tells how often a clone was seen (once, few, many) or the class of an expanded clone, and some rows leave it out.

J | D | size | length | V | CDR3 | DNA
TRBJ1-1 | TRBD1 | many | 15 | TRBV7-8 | CASSLRGRMNTEAFF | TGTGCCAGCAGCTTAAGGGGGCGCATGAACACTGAAGCTTTCTTT
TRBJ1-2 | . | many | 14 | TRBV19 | CASSRDSDGYGYTF | TGTGCCAGTAGTAGGGACTCGGACGGCTATGGCTACACCTTC
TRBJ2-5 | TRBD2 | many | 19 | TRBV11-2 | CASSLARVGLAGVRETQYF | TGTGCCAGCAGCTTAGCGCGGGTAGGACTAGCGGGAGTAAGAGAGACCCAGTACTTC
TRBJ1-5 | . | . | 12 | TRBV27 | CATGSPNQPQHF | TGTGCCACAGGGAGTCCGAATCAGCCCCAGCATTTT
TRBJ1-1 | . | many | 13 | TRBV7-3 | CASSPQQGTEAFF | TGTGCCAGCAGCCCCCAACAGGGCACTGAAGCTTTCTTT
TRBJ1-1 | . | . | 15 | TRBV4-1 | CASSHPDRMNTEAFF | TGCGCCAGCAGCCACCCTGACAGGATGAACACTGAAGCTTTCTTT
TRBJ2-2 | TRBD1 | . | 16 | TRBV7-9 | CASSSPTGGETGELFF | TGTGCCAGCAGCTCCCCAACAGGGGGTGAAACCGGGGAGCTGTTTTTT
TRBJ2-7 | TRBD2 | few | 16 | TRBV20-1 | CSARDGGLAGFYEQYF | TGCAGTGCTAGAGATGGGGGGCTAGCGGGGTTCTACGAGCAGTACTTC
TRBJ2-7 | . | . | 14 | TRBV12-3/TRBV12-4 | CASSLQGQGYEQYF | TGTGCCAGCAGTTTGCAGGGTCAGGGCTACGAGCAGTACTTC
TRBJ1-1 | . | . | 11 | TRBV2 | CASSGGPQAFF | TGTGCCAGCAGTGGGGGGCCCCAAGCTTTCTTT
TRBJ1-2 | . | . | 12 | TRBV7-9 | CASSSSLYGYTF | TGTGCCAGCAGCTCCAGCCTCTATGGCTACACCTTC
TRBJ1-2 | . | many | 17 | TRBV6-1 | CASSGGGTRRNEYGYTF | TGTGCCAGCAGTGGAGGGGGTACACGTCGCAACGAGTATGGCTACACCTTC
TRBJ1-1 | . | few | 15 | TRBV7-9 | CASSLQGWRGTEAFF | TGTGCCAGCAGCTTGCAGGGGTGGCGTGGCACTGAAGCTTTCTTT
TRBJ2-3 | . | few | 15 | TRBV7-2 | CASSLAATRTDTQYF | TGTGCCAGCAGCTTAGCGGCCACCCGCACAGATACGCAGTATTTT
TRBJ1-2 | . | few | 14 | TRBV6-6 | CASSYSYRGDGYTF | TGTGCCAGCAGTTACTCCTACCGGGGGGATGGCTACACCTTC
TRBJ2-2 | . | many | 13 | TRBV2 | CASSTGFTGELFF | TGTGCCAGCAGTACAGGGTTTACCGGGGAGCTGTTTTTT
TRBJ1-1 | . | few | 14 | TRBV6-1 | CASNLRGGAAEAFF | TGTGCCAGCAACCTGCGGGGGGGTGCCGCTGAAGCTTTCTTT
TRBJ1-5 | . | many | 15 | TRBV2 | CASSQARGEVQPQHF | TGTGCCAGCAGTCAAGCTCGGGGGGAGGTTCAGCCCCAGCATTTT
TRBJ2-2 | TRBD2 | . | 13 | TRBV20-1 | CSVQIAGTGELFF | TGCAGTGTACAAATAGCGGGCACCGGGGAGCTGTTTTTT
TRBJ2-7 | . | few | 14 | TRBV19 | CASSIVGGSYEQYF | TGTGCCAGTAGTATAGTTGGGGGCTCCTACGAGCAGTACTTC
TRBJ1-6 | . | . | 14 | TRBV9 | CASSVGGDNSPLHF | TGTGCCAGCAGCGTCGGAGGGGATAATTCACCCCTCCACTTT
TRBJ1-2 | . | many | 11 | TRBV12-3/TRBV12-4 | CASSLLFGYTF | TGTGCCAGCAGTCTCCTATTCGGCTACACCTTC
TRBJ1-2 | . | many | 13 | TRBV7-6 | CASSQARGEGYTF | TGTGCCAGCAGCCAAGCAAGGGGGGAGGGCTACACCTTC
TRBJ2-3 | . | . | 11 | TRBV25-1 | CASRKGDTQYF | TGTGCCAGCAGGAAGGGGGATACGCAGTATTTT
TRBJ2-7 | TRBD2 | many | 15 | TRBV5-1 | CASSSLAGGHYEQYF | TGCGCCAGCAGCTCTCTAGCGGGAGGCCATTACGAGCAGTACTTC
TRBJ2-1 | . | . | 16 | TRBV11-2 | CASSLEHRNSYNEQFF | TGTGCCAGCAGCTTAGAACATAGGAATTCCTACAATGAGCAGTTCTTC
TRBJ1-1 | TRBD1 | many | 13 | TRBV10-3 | CAIRIQGASEAFF | TGTGCCATCAGAATCCAGGGGGCTTCTGAAGCTTTCTTT
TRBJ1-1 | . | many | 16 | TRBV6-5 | CASSYSGVTGVTEAFF | TGTGCCAGCAGTTACTCGGGCGTGACAGGAGTCACTGAAGCTTTCTTT
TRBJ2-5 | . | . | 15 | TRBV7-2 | CASSLTEGWQETQYF | TGTGCCAGCAGCTTAACGGAGGGGTGGCAAGAGACCCAGTACTTC
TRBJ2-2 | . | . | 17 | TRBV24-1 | CATSGLRTKTNTGELFF | TGTGCCACCAGTGGGTTGAGGACAAAAACGAACACCGGGGAGCTGTTTTTT
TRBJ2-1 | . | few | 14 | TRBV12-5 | CASDLGGGSGGQFF | TGTGCTAGTGACTTGGGTGGGGGGTCTGGCGGGCAGTTCTTC
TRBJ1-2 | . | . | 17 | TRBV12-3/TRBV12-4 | CASSPAAGPIADYGYTF | TGTGCCAGCAGCCCCGCGGCGGGCCCCATTGCGGATTATGGCTACACCTTC
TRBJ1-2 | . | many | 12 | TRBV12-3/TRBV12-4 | CASSLTDHGYTF | TGTGCCAGCAGCTTGACAGATCATGGCTACACCTTC
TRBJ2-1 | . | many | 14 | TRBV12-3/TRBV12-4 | CASSFDLSYNEQFF | TGTGCCAGCAGTTTCGATCTCTCCTACAATGAGCAGTTCTTC
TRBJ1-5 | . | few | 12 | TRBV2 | CASRIGNQPQHF | TGTGCCAGCAGAATAGGAAATCAGCCCCAGCATTTT
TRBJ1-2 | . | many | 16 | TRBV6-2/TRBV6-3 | CASSYPEWEGRDGYTF | TGTGCCAGCAGTTACCCTGAGTGGGAAGGAAGGGATGGCTACACCTTC
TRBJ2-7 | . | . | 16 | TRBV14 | CASSPRPELPPGEQYF | TGTGCCAGCAGCCCCCGCCCTGAGCTTCCTCCGGGCGAGCAGTACTTC
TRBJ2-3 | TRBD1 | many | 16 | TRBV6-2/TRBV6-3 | CASSYSGQGVADTQYF | TGTGCCAGCAGTTACTCTGGACAGGGGGTTGCGGATACGCAGTATTTT
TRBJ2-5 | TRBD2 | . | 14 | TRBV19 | CASSRSGSRETQYF | TGTGCCAGTAGTCGTAGCGGGAGTCGGGAGACCCAGTACTTC
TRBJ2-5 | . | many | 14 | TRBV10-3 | CAISRNSGEETQYF | TGTGCCATCAGTCGGAATAGCGGAGAAGAGACCCAGTACTTC
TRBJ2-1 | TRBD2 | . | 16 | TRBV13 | CASSSLGAGAYNEQLF | TGTGCCAGCAGCTCGCTGGGAGCGGGAGCCTACAATGAGCAGCTCTTC
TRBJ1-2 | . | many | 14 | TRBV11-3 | CASSLRTGHYGYTF | TGTGCCAGCAGCCTTCGAACAGGGCACTATGGCTACACCTTC
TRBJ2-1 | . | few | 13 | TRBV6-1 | CASNSLGDNEQFF | TGTGCCAGCAACAGCCTGGGAGACAATGAGCAGTTCTTC
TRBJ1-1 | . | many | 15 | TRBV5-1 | CASSFRAAENTEAFF | TGCGCCAGCAGCTTCAGGGCGGCAGAGAACACTGAAGCTTTCTTT